Below are 8 T cell receptor beta chains sequenced from a single sample in a study of control samples from healthy donors and cancer patients. Produced via immunoSEQ multiplex PCR; TCRdb's table is partial and in-frame only. The data contain roughly 120,000 clones, about 89% of them singletons. The sequencing sample was made of blood. The receptors here all came from a man aged 45-65 years in good health.

J is TRBJ2-5 and V is TRBV11-2; 7 nucleotides match TRBD2. J lost 0 bases, V lost 0 bases, and 4 bases had no gene match. The germline V gene encodes CDR1 SGHAT and CDR2 FQNNGV. The CDR3 spans 16 residues. As DNA, the CDR3 is TGTGCCAGCAGCTTAGATGGGGGAGGGTACCAAGAGACCCAGTACTTC. This sequence encodes CASSLDGGGYQETQYF.

This clone was seen a few times. The chain employs TRBV5-5 and TRBJ1-2; D not certain. V lost 7 bases, J lost 6 bases, and 13 bases lay in between. Looked up from germline, CDR1 is SGHKS and CDR2 is YYEKEE (reference sequence). There are 12 residues in the CDR3. CDR3 DNA: TGTGCCAGCTCCGGGCAGGTTCATGGCTACACCTTC. Translating gives CASSGQVHGYTF.

This clone has only one observation. The rearrangement uses TRBV20-1 and TRBJ2-3, with D possibly being TRBD1 (5 bases). The V gene lost 4 bases and the J gene lost 3 bases, with 8 bases spanning the gap. CDR3 length: 12 amino acids. Germline values: CDR1 DFQATT, CDR2 SNEGSKA (reference sequence). For the CDR3, the DNA is TGCAGTGCTATTGACAGTACAGATACGCAGTATTTT. It yields the protein CSAIDSTDTQYF.

The rearrangement uses TRBV20-1 and TRBJ2-3; no clear D. The germline gives CDR1 DFQATT, CDR2 SNEGSKA (reference sequence). The CDR3 totals 11 residues. Trimming took 1 base from V and 5 from J, leaving 4 bases between them. CDR3 bases: TGCAGTGCTAGAGGAGTAGATACGCAGTATTTT. This gives the protein CSARGVDTQYF.

For this clone: In the same sample, other DNA sequences code for this CDR3. The rearrangement uses TRBV5-1 and TRBJ1-1, with D unresolved. CDR3 size: 13 residues. CDR1 and CDR2 from the germline V gene are SGHRS and YFSETQ. With 4 bases removed from V and 2 bases from J, the gap between germline ends came to 9 bases. DNA of the CDR3: TGCGCCAGCAGCCTAGACACCAACACTGAAGCTTTCTTT. Translating it yields CASSLDTNTEAFF.

The J gene is TRBJ1-1, the V gene TRBV28; possible D gene TRBD1, 5 bases. CDR1 and CDR2 from the germline V gene are MDHEN and SYDVKM. Between the trimmed V and J ends, which lost 8 bases and 1 base, there was a span of 20 bases. The CDR3 sequence is 16 residues long. Written as DNA, the CDR3 is TGTGCCAGCTCCTCTGAGTGGGAAGGGGCGAACACTGAAGCTTTCTTT. Translation gives CASSSEWEGANTEAFF.

V is TRBV27 and J is TRBJ1-5, with no clear D. The CDR3 totals 14 residues. The germline V and J ends were trimmed by 3 bases and 6 bases, with 12 bases remaining between them. Germline V CDR1 and CDR2: MNHEY, SMNVEV (reference sequence). CDR3 in amino acids: CASSLEPKSQPQHF. The CDR3 nucleotides are TGTGCCAGCAGTTTGGAACCCAAGAGTCAGCCCCAGCATTTT.

The J gene is TRBJ2-7, the V gene TRBV5-4, with 7 bases fitting TRBD1. Unmatched junction bases numbered 12, after V lost 9 bases and J lost 0 bases. This CDR3 has 15 residues. Germline assignment: CDR1 SGHNT and CDR2 YYREEE (reference sequence). This CDR3 is CATTGARRSSYEQYF. The CDR3 DNA follows: TGTGCCACCACAGGGGCCCGAAGGAGCTCCTACGAGCAGTACTTC.